These 22 T cell receptor beta chains originate from one sample sequenced in a study of cytomegalovirus exposure and HLA in healthy donors. The PCR used 60 Vbeta and 13 Jbeta primers. TCRdb keeps only in-frame clones here, not all; method: immunoSEQ multiplex PCR. The table has some 94,000 clones, around 77% seen once. Sequencing used PBMCs. Receptors originate from a man aged 40-50 years in good health and CMV-seronegative.

This chain joins TRBV28 and TRBJ2-3; 9 bases fit TRBD1. V lost 6 bases, J lost 3 bases, and 7 bases stayed unmatched. This CDR3 comprises 15 residues. The germline gives CDR1 MDHEN, CDR2 SYDVKM. The CDR3 region has the DNA TGTGCCAGCAGCCTCGGGGGACAGGGAACAGATACGCAGTATTTT. This gives the protein CASSLGGQGTDTQYF.

This clone was counted only a few times. The chain couples TRBV11-1 to TRBJ2-7, with 10 bases that match TRBD1. The trim removed 5 bases at V and 6 bases at J, leaving 10 bases unmatched. Germline loops: CDR1 SGHAT, CDR2 FQDESV (reference sequence). This CDR3 contains 15 residues. This CDR3 is CASSVKGQGIGEQYF. The DNA for the CDR3 is TGTGCCAGCAGCGTGAAGGGACAGGGGATTGGCGAGCAGTACTTC.

The chain couples TRBV27 to TRBJ1-5; TRBD1 agrees at 8 bases. The ends lost 6 bases at V and 6 bases at J; junction bases unmatched: 1. Germline CDR1 and CDR2: MNHEY and SMNVEV (reference sequence). The CDR3 is made up of 12 amino acids. Written as DNA, the CDR3 is TGTGCCAGCAGAACAGGGGGTCAGCCCCAGCATTTT. As protein: CASRTGGQPQHF.

The J gene is TRBJ1-5, the V gene TRBV5-6; D call uncertain. Trimming removed 3 bases from V and 5 bases from J, with 6 bases in between. The germline V gene encodes CDR1 SGHDT and CDR2 YYEEEE. The CDR3 covers 12 residues. CDR3 in amino acids: CASSSQYQPQHF. As DNA, the CDR3 is TGTGCCAGCAGCTCCCAATATCAGCCCCAGCATTTT.

The chain recombines TRBV10-2 with TRBJ2-1; 8 nucleotides align to TRBD2. Germline loops: CDR1 WSHSY, CDR2 SAAADI. V gave up 6 bases and J gave up 0 bases; unmatched junction bases: 16. The CDR3 has 19 residues. The CDR3 DNA is TGCGCCAGCAGAAGGACTAGCCTATCCTTTCTGAGCTCCTACAATGAGCAGTTCTTC. Amino acids: CASRRTSLSFLSSYNEQFF.

This chain joins TRBV30 and TRBJ2-7, with TRBD1 as a possible D gene (6 bases). The CDR3 is 12 residues long. CDR1 and CDR2 (germline): GTSNPN, SVGIG (reference sequence). V was clipped by 3 bases and J by 2 bases, with 8 bases between them. CDR3 sequence: CAWSTGPYEQYF. The CDR3 DNA reads as TGTGCCTGGAGCACAGGGCCCTACGAGCAGTACTTC.

For this clone: The same CDR3 can be traced to other DNA sequences in this sample. The chain is built from TRBV4-2 and TRBJ2-1, with 10 bases identical to TRBD2. The J segment lost 2 bases and the V segment lost 0 bases, leaving 1 base of the junction unmatched. The CDR3 contains 16 residues. Germline V gene data show CDR1 as LGHNA and CDR2 as YNFKEQ. This CDR3 is CASSQETSGAYNEQFF. The DNA of the CDR3 is TGTGCCAGCAGCCAAGAAACTAGCGGGGCCTACAATGAGCAGTTCTTC.

This sequence joins TRBV28 and TRBJ2-3, with 7 bases fitting TRBD1. This CDR3 is built from 14 residues. The junction had 5 bases not matched to a gene; V was cut back by 8 bases and J by 0 bases. The germline V gene has CDR1 MDHEN and CDR2 SYDVKM. DNA of the CDR3: TGTGCCAGCGGGACAGACAGAAGCACAGATACGCAGTATTTT. Encoded protein: CASGTDRSTDTQYF. Full variable domain (outside the CDR3, taken from reference TRBV28 and TRBJ2-3): DVKVTQSSRYLVKRTGEKVFLECVQDMDHENMFWYRQDPGLGLRLIYFSYDVKMKEKGDIPEGYSVSREKKERFSLILESASTNQTSMYLCASGTDRSTDTQYFGPGTRLTVL.

About this clone: Within the sample, other DNA sequences also encode this same CDR3. The chain carries TRBV10-3 and TRBJ1-6; 8 bases line up with TRBD1. The CDR3 is made up of 14 amino acids. The V gene end was trimmed by 2 bases and the J gene end by 7 bases; junction bases not matched to a gene: 1. Germline V gene sequence: CDR1 ENHRY, CDR2 SYGVKD. The CDR3 loop reads CAISEGQGNSPLHF. The CDR3 DNA reads as TGTGCCATCAGTGAGGGACAGGGAAATTCACCCCTCCACTTT.

V usage is TRBV19 and J usage is TRBJ1-5, with D possibly matching TRBD1 (6 bases). The germline V gene encodes CDR1 LNHDA and CDR2 SQIVND (reference sequence). CDR3 length: 17 amino acids. V lost 2 bases and J 0 bases, leaving 14 bases between the germline ends. CDR3 DNA: TGTGCCAGTAGTATAATGGGGGCGGGTAATAGCAATCAGCCCCAGCATTTT. Amino acids: CASSIMGAGNSNQPQHF.

The rearrangement joins TRBV15 to TRBJ2-5; TRBD2 aligns across 7 bases. Per the germline V gene, CDR1 is LNHNV and CDR2 is YYDKDF (reference sequence). With V trimmed by 0 bases and J by 11 bases, 3 bases remained unmatched. The CDR3 length is 12 residues. CDR3 sequence: CATSRDGTKQYF. The CDR3 nucleotides are TGTGCCACCAGCAGAGATGGGACTAAGCAGTACTTC.

J is TRBJ2-7 and V is TRBV4-1; D is possibly TRBD2 (6 bases). Germline values: CDR1 MGHRA, CDR2 YSYEKL. Trimming took off 1 base at V and 1 base at J, with 8 bases between the two ends. The CDR3 covers 14 residues. The CDR3 protein is CASSQVAGSYEQYF. In DNA form, the CDR3 reads TGCGCCAGCAGCCAAGTGGCGGGGTCCTACGAGCAGTACTTC.

This clone has only one observation. V gene TRBV11-1 combines with J gene TRBJ2-7; 7 bases map to TRBD1. The CDR3 is made up of 16 amino acids. V shed 5 bases and J 3 bases; nucleotides not matched to a gene: 13. Germline CDR1 SGHAT, CDR2 FQDESV (reference sequence). CDR3 bases: TGTGCCAGCAGCCGGGACAGAAGCAACCCTAACTACGAGCAGTACTTC. As protein: CASSRDRSNPNYEQYF.

The chain joins TRBV5-1 to TRBJ2-3, with D perhaps matching TRBD1 (6 bases). Germline V gene lookup returns CDR1 SGHRS and CDR2 YFSETQ. The length of the CDR3 is 16 residues. V was trimmed by 4 bases and J by 0 bases, leaving 15 bases between them. The CDR3 DNA follows: TGCGCCAGCAGCGCGTCCGGGACATATAGCACAGATACGCAGTATTTT. Amino acid sequence: CASSASGTYSTDTQYF.

This sequence joins TRBV6-5 and TRBJ2-7; TRBD1 matches 10 bases. Germline V gives CDR1 MNHEY, CDR2 SVGAGI. Trimming removed 6 bases from V and 0 bases from J; junction bases left unmatched: 5. CDR3 length: 15 amino acids. Written as DNA, the CDR3 is TGTGCCAGCAGCTTAGGACAGGGGGACTCCTACGAGCAGTACTTC. Translated, it gives CASSLGQGDSYEQYF.

The DNA of the CDR3 is TGTGCCAGCAGCCTGGGACAGGGGGACCACGAGCAGTACTTC. This sequence encodes CASSLGQGDHEQYF. The chain carries TRBV2 and TRBJ2-7; 11 nucleotides line up with TRBD1. The CDR3 has 14 amino acids. V was clipped by 6 bases and J by 5 bases; unmatched bases: 6. Germline V gives CDR1 SNHLY, CDR2 FYNNEI.

The rearrangement links TRBV5-6 to TRBJ1-4, with D possibly matching TRBD1 (5 bases). Per the germline V gene, CDR1 is SGHDT and CDR2 is YYEEEE. V dropped 2 bases and J dropped 4 bases, with 15 bases sitting between them. The CDR3 has 16 residues. The CDR3 region is CASSFWNSGFNEKLFF. The DNA of the CDR3 is TGTGCCAGCAGCTTTTGGAACTCAGGGTTTAATGAAAAACTGTTTTTT.

This rearrangement joins TRBV28 to TRBJ2-7; TRBD1 matches at 11 bases. After removal of 11 bases from V and 4 bases from J, the junction contained 10 bases not matched to a gene. The CDR3 is 14 amino acids. Per the germline V gene, CDR1 is MDHEN and CDR2 is SYDVKM. The CDR3 region is CASRGTGGLYEQYF. The CDR3 DNA follows: TGTGCCTCTAGGGGGACAGGGGGACTTTACGAGCAGTACTTC.

V is TRBV19 and J is TRBJ2-1, with a possible D match to TRBD2 (6 bases). Trimming took 4 bases from V and 6 from J, leaving 7 bases between them. Per germline, CDR1 LNHDA and CDR2 SQIVND (reference sequence). The length of the CDR3 is 12 residues. The CDR3 DNA sequence: TGTGCCAGTAGTAGCGGGGTCAATGAGCAGTTCTTC. The encoded protein is CASSSGVNEQFF.

This chain uses TRBV30 with TRBJ1-5; no clear D gene. CDR1 is GTSNPN, CDR2 SVGIG, per germline (reference sequence). V dropped 5 bases and J dropped 2 bases, with 16 bases sitting between them. This CDR3 is built from 15 residues. The DNA for the CDR3 is TGTGCCTGGGGGCTCTCCGGGATTGGCAATCAGCCCCAGCATTTT. Translation gives CAWGLSGIGNQPQHF. Based on the CDR3 plus reference TRBV30 and TRBJ1-5, the full variable domain is SQTIHQWPATLVQPVGSPLSLECTVEGTSNPNLYWYRQAAGRGLQLLFYSVGIGQISSEVPQNLSASRPQDRQFILSSKKLLLSDSGFYLCAWGLSGIGNQPQHFGDGTRLSIL.

This chain connects TRBV4-1 to TRBJ1-2; 7 bases agree with TRBD1. V shed 3 bases and J 6 bases; nucleotides not matched to a gene: 4. The CDR3 contains 13 residues. The germline gives CDR1 MGHRA, CDR2 YSYEKL. CDR3 nucleotides: TGCGCCAGCAGCCAGACAGGGTGGAATGGCTACACCTTC. Protein sequence: CASSQTGWNGYTF.

The chain couples TRBV6-5 to TRBJ1-2; 9 positions match TRBD1. The CDR3 spans 14 residues. Looked up from germline, CDR1 is MNHEY and CDR2 is SVGAGI. The junction had 3 bases not matched to a gene; V was cut back by 0 bases and J by 7 bases. CDR3 nucleotide sequence: TGTGCCAGCAGTTACTCGGACAGGGGATTTGGCTACACCTTC. It specifies CASSYSDRGFGYTF.